The T cell receptor beta chain under discussion was sequenced for a study of blood T cells in healthy people across ages. Study results and limitations: There were more naive CD4+ cells and higher diversity in long-lived donors than in aged donors.

Primed by a sample-barcoded 5' primer and a J-beta primer mix, a second PCR proceeded for about 6 to 12 cycles. From the 5' RACE reads, TCRdb called clonotypes with MiXCR, one entry per CDR3 protein. The sample records about 2 million distinct CDR3 sequences, about 50% being singletons. With respect to this clonotype: No antigen is known for it.

V lost 5 bases and J 1 base, leaving 10 bases between the germline ends. The CDR3 sequence is 14 residues long. Per germline, CDR1 MNHEY and CDR2 SMNVEV (reference sequence). The receptor was isolated from a middle-aged woman in good health. The source material was blood. The rearrangement uses TRBV27 and TRBJ2-3, with D possibly matching TRBD2 (6 bases). This chain's CDR3 is CASSIGRGTDTQYF. CDR3 in DNA: TGTGCCAGCAGTATCGGGAGAGGCACAGATACGCAGTATTTT.